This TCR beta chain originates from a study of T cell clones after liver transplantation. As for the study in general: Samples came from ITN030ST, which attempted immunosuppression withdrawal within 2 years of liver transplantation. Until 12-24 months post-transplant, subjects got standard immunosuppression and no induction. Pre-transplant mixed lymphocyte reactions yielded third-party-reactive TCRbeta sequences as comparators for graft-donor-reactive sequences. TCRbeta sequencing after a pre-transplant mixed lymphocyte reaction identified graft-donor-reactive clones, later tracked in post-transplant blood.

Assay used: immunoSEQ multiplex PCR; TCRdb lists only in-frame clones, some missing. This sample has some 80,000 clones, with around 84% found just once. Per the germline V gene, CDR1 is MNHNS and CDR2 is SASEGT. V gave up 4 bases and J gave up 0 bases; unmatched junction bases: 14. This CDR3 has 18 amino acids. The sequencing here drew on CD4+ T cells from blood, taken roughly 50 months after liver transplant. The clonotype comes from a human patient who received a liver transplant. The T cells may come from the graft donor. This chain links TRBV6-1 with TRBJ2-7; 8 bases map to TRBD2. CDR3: CASSGPVRRGRTSYEQYF. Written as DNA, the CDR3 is TGTGCCAGCAGTGGACCGGTGCGGCGCGGGAGGACCTCCTACGAGCAGTACTTC.